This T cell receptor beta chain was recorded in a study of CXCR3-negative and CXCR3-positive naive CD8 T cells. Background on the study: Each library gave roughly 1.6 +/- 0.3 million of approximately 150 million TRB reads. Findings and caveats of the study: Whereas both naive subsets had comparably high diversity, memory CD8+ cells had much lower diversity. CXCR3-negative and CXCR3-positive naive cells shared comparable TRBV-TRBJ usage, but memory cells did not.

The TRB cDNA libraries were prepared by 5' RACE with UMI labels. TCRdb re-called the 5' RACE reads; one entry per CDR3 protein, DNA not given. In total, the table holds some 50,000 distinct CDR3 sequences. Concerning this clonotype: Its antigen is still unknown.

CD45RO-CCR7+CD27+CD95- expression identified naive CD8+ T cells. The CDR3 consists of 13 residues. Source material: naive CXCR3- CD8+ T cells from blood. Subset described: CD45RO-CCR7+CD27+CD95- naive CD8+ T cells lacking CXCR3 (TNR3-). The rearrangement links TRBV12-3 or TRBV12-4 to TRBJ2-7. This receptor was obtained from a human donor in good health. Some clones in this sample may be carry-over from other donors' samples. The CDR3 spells CASSLGPIGEQYF.